This is a list of T cell receptor beta chains from one sample in a study of blood T cell repertoires in COVID-19. Profiling relied on immunoSEQ multiplex PCR, and the TCRdb table lists in-frame clones only, not all of them. The sample includes some 230,000 clones, approximately 84% seen only once; the top ten take 2.9%. The material sequenced was peripheral blood. The receptors were sampled from a man aged 45-65 years who had recovered from COVID-19. Each CDR3 is given with its conserved first and last residue.

>TRBJ2-1|TRBV7-2
CASSTRLAGGRYNEQFF
>TRBJ1-2|TRBV9
CASSVWTAANYGYTF
>TRBJ2-7|TRBV7-2
CASSLAGGRREQYF
>TRBJ2-2|TRBV5-1
CASSLTGANTGELFF
>TRBJ2-7|TRBV7-2
CASSFREGEQYF
>TRBJ1-5|TRBV2
CASSDGQGGIQPQHF
>TRBJ1-2|TRBV27
CASTLRGQGSYGYTF
>TRBJ1-4|TRBV4-1
CASSQYRGLNEKLFF
>TRBJ2-1|TRBV7-6
CASSFDRGRINEQFF
>TRBJ1-2|TRBV12-5
CASAPSGGFYGYTF